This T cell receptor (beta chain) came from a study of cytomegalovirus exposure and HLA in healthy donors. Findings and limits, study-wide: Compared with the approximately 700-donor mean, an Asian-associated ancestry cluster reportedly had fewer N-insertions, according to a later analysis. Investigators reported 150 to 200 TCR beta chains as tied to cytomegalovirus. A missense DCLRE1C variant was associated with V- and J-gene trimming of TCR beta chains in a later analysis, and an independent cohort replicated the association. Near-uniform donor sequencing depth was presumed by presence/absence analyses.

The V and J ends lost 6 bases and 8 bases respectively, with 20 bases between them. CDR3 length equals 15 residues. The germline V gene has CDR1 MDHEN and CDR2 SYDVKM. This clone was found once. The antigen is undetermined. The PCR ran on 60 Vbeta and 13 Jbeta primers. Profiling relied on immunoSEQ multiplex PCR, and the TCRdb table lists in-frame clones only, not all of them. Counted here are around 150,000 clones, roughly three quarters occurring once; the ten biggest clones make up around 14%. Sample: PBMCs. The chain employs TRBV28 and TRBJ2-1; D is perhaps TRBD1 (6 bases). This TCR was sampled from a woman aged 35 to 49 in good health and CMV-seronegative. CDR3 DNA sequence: TGTGCCAGCAGAAAAAGAGAAGACAGGTCGTATGAGCAGTTCTTC. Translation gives CASRKREDRSYEQFF.